What follows is one T cell receptor (beta chain) and its context. It has no known antigen specificity. No base quality values were provided; no much bigger clone lies one nucleotide off. The library was produced with the immunoSEQ multiplex PCR assay. Not all clones reach the TCRdb copy of this immuneACCESS table, which keeps in-frame sequences only. Checked studies attribute under half of the gap to unresolved V genes and leave the rest unexplained. This sample is represented by 30,000 to 45,000 clones; more than 65% of them were singletons. The top ten constitute under 2% of the sample. For CDR1 and CDR2, the germline V gene lists MNHEY and SVGAGI. The CDR3 contains 12 residues, cysteine and phenylalanine counted. The only DNA kept is the CDR3, 36 bases in frame from the first base. At the junction V is shortened by 7 bases and J by 6 bases, with 10 bases in between. This sample was taken from a study of Siglec-9 on CD8 T cells in melanoma (dated by TCRdb to the late 2010s). In terms of the full investigation: In this study, researchers looked at how Siglec-9 is expressed on CD8+ T cells and what Siglec-9 does to regulate T cells within the melanoma tumor microenvironment. Broad study findings and their caveats: According to the report, an effector memory CD8+ T-cell subset that seemed to build up inside melanoma tumors was both marked and regulated by Siglec-9.

The clonotype comes from a human donor in good health. The chain is assembled from TRBV6-5 and TRBJ2-1; the D gene is perhaps TRBD2, from 6 matching bases. Source material: Siglec-9- CD8+ T cells sorted from blood. This specimen's cell subset or site label, per the study, means: CD8 T cells lacking Siglec-9. The CDR3: CASTSSANEQFF. DNA sequence: TGTGCCAGCACATCTAGCGCCAATGAGCAGTTCTTC.